This T cell receptor beta chain was captured in a study of blood T cell repertoires in COVID-19 (TCRdb year 2020). In the study overall: Samples from collaborators originated in the United States, Italy and Spain and spanned both the acute and convalescent phases of COVID-19. The prospective study material was composed of cDNA or gDNA derived from T cells, B-cell-depleted T cells, or PBMCs. Deeply sampled blood TCRbeta repertoires from subjects exposed to, actively infected with, or recovered from COVID-19 were included in the dataset. The repertoires were released in a freely available public database meant as a resource for research on the immune response to SARS-CoV-2. Samples came from the ongoing ImmuneRACE study (first 160 participants) plus 1,254 subjects from 6 global collaborators. A de-identified subject ID, COVID-19 status, age in years and sex were almost always included in the sample metadata. HLA class I and class II types, where available, came from metadata supplied by the sample provider rather than from assay-based typing. General conclusions and limits of the study: The quantity of clinical and demographic metadata differed by source and by participant and was supplied without curation.

In Seattle, one collaborating source enrolled patients while the infection was active and tracked those patients longitudinally over the course of disease. Collaborating institutions collected whole blood in K2EDTA tubes following their own protocols. For TCRbeta analysis, collaborator samples were shipped as frozen whole blood, as isolated PBMCs, or as DNA extracted from either sample type. The CDR3 contains 14 residues, cysteine and phenylalanine counted. CDR3 DNA is the only sequence kept; it has 42 bases, read in frame from the first base. Trimming accounts for 3 bases at V and 5 bases at J, while the number of junction bases matched to no gene is 5. Sequences LNHDA (CDR1) and SQIVND (CDR2) are obtained from the germline V gene (reference sequence). The immunoSEQ Assay, a bias-controlled multiplex PCR, was used to amplify TCRbeta CDR3 regions from genomic DNA. The paper's data handling went like this. Nucleated cell counts per sample were estimated from amplification of reference gene primers within the assay. Sequence reads were collapsed and filtered to measure the absolute abundance of every unique TCRbeta CDR3 rearrangement. For each sample, productive Simpson clonality was calculated by taking the square root of Simpson's diversity index across productive rearrangements. Held by TCRdb, this immuneACCESS table contains in-frame sequences only and omits some clones. Under half of the omission traces to an unresolved V gene where checked; the cause of the rest is unknown. The V and J calls and the clone size are those of that table, but D and trimming were determined from the DNA. The sample includes about 140,000 clones, with around 83% observed a single time. Jointly, the top ten make up approximately 9% of the sample.

Comment on this clone: Its cognate antigen has yet to be identified. Base-call qualities are not available, and no considerably larger clone is one nucleotide away.

Sequencing input: peripheral blood. The chain is assembled from TRBV19 and TRBJ1-2, and 8 junction bases match TRBD1. The sequence derives from a man aged 25 to 40 with COVID-19, enrolled during active disease. The CDR3 has the sequence CASSIRTGFYGYTF. The DNA is TGTGCCAGTAGTATCCGGACAGGGTTTTATGGCTACACCTTC.